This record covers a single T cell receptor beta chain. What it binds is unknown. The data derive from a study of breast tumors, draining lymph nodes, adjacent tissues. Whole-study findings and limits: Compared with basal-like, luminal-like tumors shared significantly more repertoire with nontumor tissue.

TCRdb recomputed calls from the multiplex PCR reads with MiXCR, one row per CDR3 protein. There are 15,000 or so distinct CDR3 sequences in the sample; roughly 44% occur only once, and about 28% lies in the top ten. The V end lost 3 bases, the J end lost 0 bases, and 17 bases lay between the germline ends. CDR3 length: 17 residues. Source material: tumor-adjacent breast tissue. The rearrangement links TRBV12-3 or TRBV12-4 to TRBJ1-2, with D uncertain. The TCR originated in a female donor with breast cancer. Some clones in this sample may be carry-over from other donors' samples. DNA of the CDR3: TGTGCCAGCAGTTTGGCCCGAGGGAGCTCGACTAACTATGGCTACACCTTC. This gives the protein CASSLARGSSTNYGYTF.